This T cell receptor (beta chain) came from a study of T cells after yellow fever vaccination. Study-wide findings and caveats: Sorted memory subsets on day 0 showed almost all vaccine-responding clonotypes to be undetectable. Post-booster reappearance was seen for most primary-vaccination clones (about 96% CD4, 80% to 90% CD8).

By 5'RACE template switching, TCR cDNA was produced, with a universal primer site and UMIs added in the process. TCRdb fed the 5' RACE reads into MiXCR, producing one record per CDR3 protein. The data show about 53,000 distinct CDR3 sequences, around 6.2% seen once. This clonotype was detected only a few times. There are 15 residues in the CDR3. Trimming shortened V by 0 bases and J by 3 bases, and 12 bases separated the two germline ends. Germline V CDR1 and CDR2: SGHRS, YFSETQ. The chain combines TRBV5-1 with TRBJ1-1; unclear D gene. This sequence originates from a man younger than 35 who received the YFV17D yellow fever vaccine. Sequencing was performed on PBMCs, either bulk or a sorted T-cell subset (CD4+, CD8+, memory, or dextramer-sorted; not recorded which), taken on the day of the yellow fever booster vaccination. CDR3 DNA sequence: TGCGCCAGCAGCTTGGCAGGCGGGGAACACACTGAAGCTTTCTTT. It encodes CASSLAGGEHTEAFF.